This T cell receptor beta chain was recovered during a study of T cell responses to AZD1222 COVID-19 vaccine. Generated by immunoSEQ multiplex PCR, the TCRdb table keeps only in-frame clones and is missing some. The sample has 85,000 to 100,000 clones; approximately 90% are singletons. As to this clone: The antigen remains unidentified.

Germline loops: CDR1 SGHRS, CDR2 YFSETQ. The CDR3 totals 13 residues. Trimming shortened V by 5 bases and J by 7 bases, and 13 bases separated the two germline ends. General observations from the study: Two doses of AZD1222 preceded a rise in Spike-specific TCR breadth and depth.

This rearrangement joins TRBV5-1 to TRBJ2-4; tentatively, D is TRBD2 (5 bases). This specimen consisted of peripheral blood, obtained 28 days after the second AZD1222 dose. The sequence derives from an adult who received the AZD1222 COVID-19 vaccine. The CDR3 region is CASSNGVGNIQYF. The CDR3 DNA reads as TGCGCCAGCAGTAACGGGGTTGGGAACATTCAGTACTTC.